This T cell receptor beta chain emerged from a study of sequential checkpoint blockade in melanoma. Study details: Arm A got nivolumab then ipilimumab; arm B the reverse, 1:1. About two dozen patients had tumor biopsies before treatment and at week 13.

The germline V gene has CDR1 MNHGY and CDR2 SAAAGT. Trimming left V 7 bases short and J 3 bases short, with 9 bases between. The CDR3 covers 12 residues. On this clone: The antigen remains unidentified.

Treatment denoted: randomized to nivolumab then ipilimumab (arm A) or the reverse (arm B). Only in-frame clones appear in the TCRdb table, and some are missing; sequencing was by immunoSEQ multiplex PCR. The repertoire has 37,000 or so clones, approximately 30% of them found once; the top ten carry 1.6%. Study results and caveats: Patients with week-13 increases in T-cell fraction and clonality benefited about 30 times more often.

This material consisted of tumor tissue (inferred from file names), taken from a patient given nivolumab and ipilimumab in sequence. This clonotype was obtained from a human donor with melanoma. V gene TRBV6-8 combines with J gene TRBJ2-5; D gene uncertain. CDR3 region: CASTDTEETQYF. Written as DNA, the CDR3 is TGTGCCAGCACGGATACCGAAGAGACCCAGTACTTC.